This TCR beta chain was obtained from a study of neurological immune-mediated disorders. Study findings and constraints: Expanded clones shared no CDR3 amino acid sequences across subjects, suggesting private repertoires in all groups.

This clonotype has more than one count but fewer than ten. Its antigen is undetermined. This CDR3 contains 16 residues. Per the germline V gene, CDR1 is ENHRY and CDR2 is SYGVKD. V dropped 2 bases and J dropped 3 bases, with 14 bases sitting between them. Synthesis of cDNA was carried out by template-switch 5'RACE. The reaction used 10-nucleotide random UMIs. TCRdb redid the calling of the 5' RACE reads with MiXCR, one entry per CDR3 protein. The sample lists 35,000 to 40,000 distinct CDR3 sequences, 11% seen once, with roughly 4% in the top ten. The chain combines TRBV10-3 with TRBJ1-5; D unresolved. This TCR came from a woman aged 25-40 years with HTLV-1-associated myelopathy (HAM/TSP). Sequenced sample: CD4+ T cells from blood. The CDR3 loop is CAISERVVTDNQPQHF. CDR3 nucleotide sequence: TGTGCCATCAGTGAGCGGGTCGTTACGGACAATCAGCCCCAGCATTTT.